This T cell receptor (beta chain) emerged from a study of CD8+ T cells in alopecia areata. Study background: The drug, oral tofacitinib, was given to treated patients at 5 to 10 mg twice daily. Study-wide results and caveats: Tofacitinib significantly brought down scalp clonality and expanded CD8+ clones among top 100.

The table lists this clone with many counts. Its antigen is as yet unknown. Once RNA had been extracted, it was reverse transcribed into cDNA to act as the sequencing template. Assay used: immunoSEQ multiplex PCR; TCRdb lists only in-frame clones, some missing. The sample carries about 160,000 clones, about three fifths recorded once. The germline CDR1 and CDR2 sequences are SGHDT and YYEEEE. The CDR3 has 13 residues. Trimming cost V 1 base and J 5 bases, with 9 bases left between them. The treatment denotes: oral pan-JAK inhibitor, 5-10 mg twice daily. Punch biopsies of lesional scalp, plus peripheral blood, were taken from alopecia areata patients.

Sequencing used CD4+ T cells sorted from blood, obtained at week 4, from a patient treated with tofacitinib. This TCR was recovered from a human donor with alopecia areata. The V call is TRBV5-6, the J call TRBJ1-2; D not certain. The CDR3: CASSLTDGYGYTF. In DNA form, the CDR3 reads TGTGCCAGCAGCTTGACCGACGGGTATGGCTACACCTTC.